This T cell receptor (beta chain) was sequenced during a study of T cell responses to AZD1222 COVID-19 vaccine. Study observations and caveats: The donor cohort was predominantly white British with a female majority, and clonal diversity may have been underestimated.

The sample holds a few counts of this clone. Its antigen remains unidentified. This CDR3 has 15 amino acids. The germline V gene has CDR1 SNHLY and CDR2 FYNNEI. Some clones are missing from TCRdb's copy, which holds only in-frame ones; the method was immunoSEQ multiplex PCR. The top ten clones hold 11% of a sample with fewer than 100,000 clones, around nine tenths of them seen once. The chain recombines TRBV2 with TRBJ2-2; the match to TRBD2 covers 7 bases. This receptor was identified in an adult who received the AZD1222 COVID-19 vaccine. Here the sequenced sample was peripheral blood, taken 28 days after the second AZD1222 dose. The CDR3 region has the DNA TGTGCTACCCCTTCTAGGGAGGGGAACACCGGGGAGCTGTTTTTT. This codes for CATPSREGNTGELFF.